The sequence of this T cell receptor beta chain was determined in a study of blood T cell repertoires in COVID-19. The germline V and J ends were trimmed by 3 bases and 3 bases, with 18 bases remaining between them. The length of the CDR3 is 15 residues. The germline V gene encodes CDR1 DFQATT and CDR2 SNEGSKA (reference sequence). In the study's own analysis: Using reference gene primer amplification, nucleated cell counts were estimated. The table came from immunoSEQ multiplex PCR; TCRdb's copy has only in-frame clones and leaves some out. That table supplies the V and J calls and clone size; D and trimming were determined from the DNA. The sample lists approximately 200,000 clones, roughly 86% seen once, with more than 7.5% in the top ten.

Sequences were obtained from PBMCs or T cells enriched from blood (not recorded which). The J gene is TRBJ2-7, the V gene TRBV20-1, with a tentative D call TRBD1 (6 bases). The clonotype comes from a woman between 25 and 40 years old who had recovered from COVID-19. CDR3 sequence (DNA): TGCAGTGCTAGTTGGTCCGGGTTACAGGGCTACGAGCAGTACTTC. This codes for CSASWSGLQGYEQYF.